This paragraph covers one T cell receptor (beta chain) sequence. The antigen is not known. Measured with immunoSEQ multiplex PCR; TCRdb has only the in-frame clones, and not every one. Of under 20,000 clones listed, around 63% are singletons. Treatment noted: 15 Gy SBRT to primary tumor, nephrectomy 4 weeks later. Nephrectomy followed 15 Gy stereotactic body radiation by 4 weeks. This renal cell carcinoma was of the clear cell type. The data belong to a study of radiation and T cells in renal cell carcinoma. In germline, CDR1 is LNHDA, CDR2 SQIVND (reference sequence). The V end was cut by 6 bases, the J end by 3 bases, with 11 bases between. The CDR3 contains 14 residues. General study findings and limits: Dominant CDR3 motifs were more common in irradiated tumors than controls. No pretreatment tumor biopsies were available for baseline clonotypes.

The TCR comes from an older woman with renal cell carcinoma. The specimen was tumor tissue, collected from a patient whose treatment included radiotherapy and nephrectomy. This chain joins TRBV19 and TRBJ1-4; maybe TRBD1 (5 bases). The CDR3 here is CASRAGGSNEKLFF. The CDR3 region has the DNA TGTGCCAGTAGAGCGGGGGGTTCTAATGAAAAACTGTTTTTT.